One sample yielded the 22 T cell receptor beta chains listed below, sequenced in a study of PD-1 blockade in classical Hodgkin lymphoma. Time point: cycle 4 day 1 (C4D1), after around six weeks of nivolumab. Every patient relapsed after autologous stem cell transplantation, and brentuximab vedotin exposure varied. Libraries were prepared by immunoSEQ multiplex PCR; TCRdb keeps only in-frame clonotypes and omits some of them. Among 25,000 to 35,000 clones, roughly 80% were seen once, and the ten largest hold about a fifth. This sample comprised peripheral blood mononuclear cells (PBMCs), obtained before the fourth cycle of nivolumab. These receptors were obtained from a human donor with classical Hodgkin lymphoma.

The V and J genes are TRBV21-1 and TRBJ2-7; the D call TRBD1 from the table was never checked on the DNA. TRBV21-1 is a pseudogene. CDR3 size: 16 residues. CDR3 sequence (DNA): TGTGCCAGCAGCAAAGCGCTAAAACAGGGGGCGAACGAGCAGTACTTC. Its protein is CASSKALKQGANEQYF.

V and J are TRBV2 and TRBJ1-2, with 7 bases matching TRBD1. This CDR3 comprises 12 residues. Germline CDR1 SNHLY, CDR2 FYNNEI. Germline trimming cut 9 bases from V and 4 bases from J; bases unmatched to any gene: 5. The CDR3 DNA sequence: TGTGCCAGTGACAGGGCAGGCTATGGCTACACCTTC. Protein product: CASDRAGYGYTF.

This chain links TRBV6-6 with TRBJ2-5, with 13 bases lining up with TRBD2. Germline V gives CDR1 MNHNY, CDR2 SVGAGI (reference sequence). This CDR3 is 15 amino acids long. With V trimmed by 6 bases and J by 4 bases, 5 bases remained unmatched. The DNA for the CDR3 is TGTGCCAGCAGACTACTAGCGGGGGGGCTAGAGACCCAGTACTTC. Its protein product is CASRLLAGGLETQYF.

The chain uses TRBV11-3 and TRBJ2-2; tentative D call: TRBD1 (6 bases). V was shortened by 5 bases and J by 3 bases, with 10 bases between the two germline ends. The CDR3 extends over 14 amino acids. Germline V lookup: CDR1 SGHNT, CDR2 YENEEA. The CDR3 sequence is CASSPGQYTGELFF. CDR3 DNA: TGTGCCAGCAGCCCAGGACAGTACACCGGGGAGCTGTTTTTT.

The chain uses TRBV7-3 and TRBJ1-1; possible D gene TRBD1, 6 bases. V gave up 4 bases and J gave up 2 bases, with 11 bases separating them. This CDR3 contains 14 residues. Germline lookup yields CDR1 SGHTA and CDR2 FQGTGA. DNA of the CDR3: TGTGCCAGCAGCTCATCGGGGGCAAACACTGAAGCTTTCTTT. Amino acids: CASSSSGANTEAFF.

DNA of the CDR3: TGTGCCAGCAGCGCTTCCGCAGGGACCGAAAACACCATATATTTT. It encodes CASSASAGTENTIYF. This chain links TRBV9 with TRBJ1-3; D is perhaps TRBD1 (5 bases). Germline CDR1 SGDLS, CDR2 YYNGEE. V was pared by 3 bases and J by 6 bases, with 16 bases between. The CDR3 is made up of 15 amino acids.

The chain employs TRBV27 and TRBJ2-1, with 8 nucleotides matching TRBD1. CDR3 length equals 15 residues. V lost 4 bases, J lost 7 bases, and 9 bases stayed unmatched. Germline loops: CDR1 MNHEY, CDR2 SMNVEV (reference sequence). This CDR3 reads CASSSPRDRYNEQFF. The CDR3 nucleotides are TGTGCCAGCAGTTCCCCGCGGGACAGGTATAATGAGCAGTTCTTC.

The V and J genes are TRBV2 and TRBJ2-4, with D uncertain. This CDR3 spans 14 amino acids. Trimming left V 1 base short and J 4 bases short, with 8 bases between. Per the germline V gene, CDR1 is SNHLY and CDR2 is FYNNEI. CDR3 residues: CASSEDDGKNIQYF. In DNA, the CDR3 is TGTGCCAGCAGTGAAGACGACGGAAAAAACATTCAGTACTTC.

The J gene is TRBJ2-7, the V gene TRBV7-2; 8 positions match TRBD1. The CDR3 length is 15 residues. From germline, CDR1 is SGHTA and CDR2 FQGNSA. The trim removed 4 bases at V and 2 bases at J, leaving 7 bases unmatched. The CDR3 DNA follows: TGTGCCAGCAGCTCTCGGGCAGGGGGCGCCTACGAGCAGTACTTC. This gives the protein CASSSRAGGAYEQYF. The full variable domain, completed using reference TRBV7-2 and TRBJ2-7, is GAGVSQSPSNKVTEKGKDVELRCDPISGHTALYWYRQSLGQGLEFLIYFQGNSAPDKSGLPSDRFSAERTGGSVSTLTIQRTQQEDSAVYLCASSSRAGGAYEQYFGPGTRLTVT.

The chain combines TRBV4-1 with TRBJ1-3; weak D call: TRBD1 (5 bases). The ends were cut back, 1 base at V and 2 bases at J, with 9 bases in the middle. This CDR3 comprises 15 residues. CDR1 and CDR2 from the germline V gene are MGHRA and YSYEKL. In DNA form, the CDR3 reads TGCGCCAGCAGCCAAGTTGCGGGGCCTGGAAACACCATATATTTT. It translates to CASSQVAGPGNTIYF.

This clone was seen a handful of times. The chain joins TRBV9 to TRBJ1-1; D might be TRBD1 (5 bases). The CDR3 sequence is 15 residues long. V was trimmed by 1 base and J by 5 bases, leaving 15 bases between them. CDR1 and CDR2 from the germline V gene are SGDLS and YYNGEE. This chain's CDR3 is CASSVRADRPTEAFF. In nucleotides, the CDR3 is TGTGCCAGCAGCGTACGGGCCGACAGACCAACTGAAGCTTTCTTT. Combining the CDR3 with reference TRBV9 and TRBJ1-1 gives the whole variable domain DSGVTQTPKHLITATGQRVTLRCSPRSGDLSVYWYQQSLDQGLQFLIQYYNGEERAKGNILERFSAQQFPDLHSELNLSSLELGDSALYFCASSVRADRPTEAFFGQGTRLTVV.

The rearrangement uses TRBV6-8 and TRBJ2-1; 9 bases agree with TRBD1. The trim removed 5 bases at V and 5 bases at J, leaving 7 bases unmatched. The CDR3 length is 15 residues. The germline V gene encodes CDR1 MNHGY and CDR2 SAAAGT. CDR3 in amino acids: CASSPTGTGNNEQFF. CDR3 bases: TGTGCCAGCAGTCCCACCGGGACAGGGAACAATGAGCAGTTCTTC.

The V call is TRBV7-8, the J call TRBJ1-2; D is ambiguous. CDR1 is SGHVS, CDR2 FQNEAQ, per germline. V was clipped by 2 bases and J by 1 base, with 8 bases between them. This CDR3 has 14 residues. Written as DNA, the CDR3 is TGTGCCAGCAGCTTAAGCGGGGATAACTATGGCTACACCTTC. As protein: CASSLSGDNYGYTF. The full variable domain, with the rest looked up from reference TRBV7-8 and TRBJ1-2, is GAGVSQSPRYKVAKRGQDVALRCDPISGHVSLFWYQQALGQGPEFLTYFQNEAQLDKSGLPSDRFFAERPEGSVSTLKIQRTQQEDSAVYLCASSLSGDNYGYTFGSGTRLTVV.

This clone showed up just once. J is TRBJ1-1 and V is TRBV6-5, with D possibly matching TRBD1 (5 bases). CDR3 length equals 15 residues. Deletions cut 0 bases from V and 7 bases from J, with 15 bases between. Germline CDR1 MNHEY, CDR2 SVGAGI. The CDR3: CASSYSLTWGDEAFF. CDR3 sequence (DNA): TGTGCCAGCAGTTACTCCCTGACGTGGGGGGATGAAGCTTTCTTT.

The genes are TRBV19 and TRBJ2-6; unclear D gene. This CDR3 is 14 amino acids long. CDR1 LNHDA and CDR2 SQIVND come from the germline V gene (reference sequence). V dropped 4 bases and J dropped 5 bases, with 9 bases sitting between them. The CDR3 here is CASSSLTRANVLTF. The CDR3 DNA reads TGTGCCAGTAGTAGCTTGACCCGGGCCAACGTCCTGACTTTC.

The chain employs TRBV7-2 and TRBJ2-7; D may correspond to TRBD1 or TRBD2 (6 bases each). This CDR3 spans 14 amino acids. Per the germline V gene, CDR1 is SGHTA and CDR2 is FQGNSA. V lost 4 bases to trimming and J lost 7 bases, with 17 bases between them. CDR3: CASSSRNRGHEQYF. The CDR3 DNA sequence: TGTGCCAGCAGCTCCCGTAATCGGGGGCATGAGCAGTACTTC.

This chain uses TRBV7-2 with TRBJ1-2, with D unresolved. CDR1 and CDR2 from the germline V gene are SGHTA and FQGNSA. There are 15 residues in the CDR3. Trimming pared 7 bases from V and 5 bases from J, leaving 20 bases between. The chain's CDR3 is CASTGSKAALYGYTF. The CDR3 DNA reads TGTGCCAGCACCGGGAGTAAAGCAGCTTTGTATGGCTACACCTTC.

This rearrangement joins TRBV30 to TRBJ1-4; D is uncertain. Germline-derived CDR1 and CDR2 are GTSNPN and SVGIG (reference sequence). There are 15 residues in the CDR3. V dropped 1 base and J dropped 7 bases, with 16 bases sitting between them. The CDR3 reads CAWSGPQGVVEKLFF. The CDR3, as DNA: TGTGCCTGGAGTGGGCCCCAAGGCGTGGTTGAAAAACTGTTTTTT. The whole variable domain, filled in from reference TRBV30 and TRBJ1-4, reads SQTIHQWPATLVQPVGSPLSLECTVEGTSNPNLYWYRQAAGRGLQLLFYSVGIGQISSEVPQNLSASRPQDRQFILSSKKLLLSDSGFYLCAWSGPQGVVEKLFFGSGTQLSVL.

The V call is TRBV2, the J call TRBJ2-7, with no clear D. Trimming took off 8 bases at V and 0 bases at J, with 5 bases between the two ends. The CDR3 contains 11 residues. The germline gives CDR1 SNHLY, CDR2 FYNNEI. The CDR3 nucleotides are TGTGCCAGCGCTAGCTCCTACGAGCAGTACTTC. This codes for CASASSYEQYF. Looking up the rest from reference TRBV2 and TRBJ2-7 gives the full variable domain: EPEVTQTPSHQVTQMGQEVILRCVPISNHLYFYWYRQILGQKVEFLVSFYNNEISEKSEIFDDQFSVERPDGSNFTLKIRSTKLEDSAMYFCASASSYEQYFGPGTRLTVT.

V and J are TRBV19 and TRBJ1-5, with D maybe TRBD1 (5 bases). CDR3 length: 15 amino acids. Per the germline V gene, CDR1 is LNHDA and CDR2 is SQIVND (reference sequence). Trimming shortened V by 4 bases and J by 2 bases, and 12 bases separated the two germline ends. The CDR3 region has the DNA TGTGCCAGTAGTAAAGTTGCCAGGGGCAATCAGCCCCAGCATTTT. Its protein is CASSKVARGNQPQHF.

V and J are TRBV7-9 and TRBJ1-2, with 10 positions matching TRBD1. The CDR3 totals 15 residues. Germline V gives CDR1 SEHNR, CDR2 FQNEAQ (reference sequence). Trimming at V came to 0 bases and at J to 8 bases, leaving 6 bases not matched to a gene. The CDR3 coding sequence is TGTGCCAGCAGCTTAGCCCCGGGGACAGGGGAAGGCTACACCTTC. It encodes CASSLAPGTGEGYTF.

The chain has TRBV9 and TRBJ1-1; perhaps TRBD1 as D (5 bases). With 0 bases removed from V and 6 bases from J, the gap between germline ends came to 12 bases. Looked up from germline, CDR1 is SGDLS and CDR2 is YYNGEE. This CDR3 spans 14 amino acids. The CDR3, as DNA: TGTGCCAGCAGCGTAGGATGGGGGAGAGCTGAAGCTTTCTTT. Its translation is CASSVGWGRAEAFF.